These 24 T cell receptor beta chains came from one sample sequenced in a study of regulatory T cells in long-lasting Graves disease. Investigators prepared the TCR beta libraries by applying iRepertoire HTBI primers and Arm-PCR of CDR3 regions. One entry per CDR3 protein, called by TCRdb with MiXCR from the multiplex PCR reads. The table lists 390,000 or so distinct CDR3 sequences, 12% of them singletons, with under 20% in the top ten. Documented time point: newly diagnosed GD, antithyroid drugs for less than 3 months. PBMCs were the source of the RNA used for TCR sequencing. This same sample was also taken into another study, of T cells in Graves' hyperthyroidism and ophthalmopathy.

The sample consisted of peripheral blood mononuclear cells (PBMCs), taken at new diagnosis, from a patient treated with antithyroid drugs. All receptors come from a woman in her late teens or twenties with Graves disease.

This clonotype appeared many times. The V call is TRBV5-1, the J call TRBJ2-7, with 9 nucleotides matching TRBD1. CDR3 length equals 16 residues. The germline V gene has CDR1 SGHRS and CDR2 YFSETQ. After removal of 3 bases from V and 2 bases from J, the junction contained 9 bases not matched to a gene. As DNA, the CDR3 is TGCGCCAGCAGCTCCGGGACAGGGCGTTTGGCCTACGAGCAGTACTTC. Translation gives CASSSGTGRLAYEQYF.

A note on this clonotype: This may stem from a read error, because a much larger clone lies one nucleotide away. The rearrangement links TRBV12-3 or TRBV12-4 to TRBJ1-3, with D possibly being TRBD1 (5 bases). The CDR3 covers 13 residues. In nucleotides, the CDR3 is TGTGCCAGCACCCTTTGGGAGGGGAGCACCATACATTTT. Protein sequence: CASTLWEGSTIHF.

There are many counts of this clonotype. The J gene is TRBJ1-2, the V gene TRBV7-9; D might be TRBD1 (5 bases). V shed 5 bases and J shed 2 bases, with 18 bases lying between them. CDR3 size: 16 residues. The germline V gene has CDR1 SEHNR and CDR2 FQNEAQ (reference sequence). Here the CDR3 DNA reads TGTGCCAGCAGCCGGACATACATAAAAGGGAACTATGGCTACACCTTC. This sequence encodes CASSRTYIKGNYGYTF. Combining the CDR3 with reference TRBV7-9 and TRBJ1-2 gives the whole variable domain DTGVSQNPRHKITKRGQNVTFRCDPISEHNRLYWYRQTLGQGPEFLTYFQNEAQLEKSRLLSDRFSAERPKGSFSTLEIQRTEQGDSAMYLCASSRTYIKGNYGYTFGSGTRLTVV.

Ten or more counts support this clonotype. The chain is built from TRBV10-3 and TRBJ1-2, with 10 nucleotides matching TRBD1. From germline, CDR1 is ENHRY and CDR2 SYGVKD. This CDR3 has 14 residues. With 8 bases clipped from V and 7 bases from J, the junction kept 10 bases outside the gene matches. CDR3 in amino acids: CAIRGSGQGPGYTF. The CDR3 nucleotides are TGTGCCATCCGGGGTTCGGGACAGGGGCCTGGCTACACCTTC.

This clonotype was picked up many times. J is TRBJ2-1 and V is TRBV7-6; 7 bases map to TRBD1. V trimming: 5 bases; J trimming: 3 bases; junction bases outside the gene matches: 7. The CDR3 has 15 residues. Germline V gives CDR1 SGHVS, CDR2 FNYEAQ. The CDR3, as DNA: TGTGCCAGCAGCCAAACGTACAGGGGCTACAATGAGCAGTTCTTC. Protein: CASSQTYRGYNEQFF.

This clonotype occurred many times. The rearrangement joins TRBV13 to TRBJ1-1; 7 nucleotides match TRBD1. With V trimmed by 5 bases and J by 6 bases, 12 bases remained unmatched. Germline CDR1 reads PRHDT; CDR2 reads FYEKMQ (reference sequence). The CDR3 contains 15 residues. CDR3 sequence reads: CASSAGGVVGPEAFF. For the CDR3, the DNA is TGTGCCAGCAGCGCAGGGGGGGTCGTGGGTCCTGAAGCTTTCTTT.

This clonotype occurred a few times. The chain has TRBV20-1 and TRBJ1-5; D gene unclear. Per the germline V gene, CDR1 is DFQATT and CDR2 is SNEGSKA (reference sequence). Deletions cut 6 bases from V and 3 bases from J, with 12 bases between. The CDR3 extends over 13 amino acids. The chain's CDR3 is CSATGSPNQPQHF. CDR3 bases: TGCAGTGCGACCGGGAGCCCCAATCAGCCCCAGCATTTT.

The chain carries TRBV7-2 and TRBJ1-4, with 10 bases that match TRBD1. CDR1 and CDR2 from the germline V gene are SGHTA and FQGNSA. With 5 bases clipped from V and 8 bases from J, the junction kept 8 bases outside the gene matches. The CDR3 totals 15 residues. The CDR3 DNA reads as TGTGCCAGCAGCCAAGGGACAGGGGTTGGAGAAAAACTGTTTTTT. Protein: CASSQGTGVGEKLFF.

This clonotype has ten or more counts. The CDR3 here is CASSRRQKSYEQYV. The CDR3 DNA reads TGTGCCAGCAGCCGCCGACAGAAGTCTTACGAGCAGTACGTC. This chain connects TRBV3-2 to TRBJ2-7; the table's TRBD1 call for D was not verified on the DNA. TRBV3-2 is marked as a pseudogene. This CDR3 is built from 14 residues.

This clonotype was counted ten times or more. This rearrangement joins TRBV24-1 to TRBJ2-2, with a tentative D call TRBD2 (6 bases). The germline V and J ends were trimmed by 6 bases and 3 bases, with 13 bases remaining between them. CDR3 length: 15 amino acids. Germline CDR1 is KGHDR and CDR2 is SFDVKD. CDR3 loop: CATSTTSQDTGELFF. The CDR3 nucleotides read TGTGCCACCAGTACGACTAGTCAGGACACCGGGGAGCTGTTTTTT.

The chain combines TRBV12-3 or TRBV12-4 with TRBJ2-1; unclear D gene. V was clipped by 8 bases and J by 9 bases, with 17 bases between them. The CDR3 spans 13 residues. In nucleotides, the CDR3 is TGTGCCAGCGGCGGCTTTCTAGTCAGTGAGCAGTTCTTC. Residues: CASGGFLVSEQFF.

The rearrangement uses TRBV6-1 and TRBJ1-2, with 12 bases aligning to TRBD1. The length of the CDR3 is 17 residues. Germline V gene sequence: CDR1 MNHNS, CDR2 SASEGT. V lost 9 bases and J lost 1; bases outside the gene matches: 12. The CDR3 DNA reads as TGTGCCAGTGCCTCCGGGACAGGGGGCGATGTTAACTATGGCTACACCTTC. Its protein is CASASGTGGDVNYGYTF.

The chain carries TRBV2 and TRBJ2-7; possibly TRBD1 for D (5 bases). Between the trimmed V and J ends, which lost 6 bases and 0 bases, there was a span of 12 bases. Germline V CDR1 and CDR2: SNHLY, FYNNEI. The CDR3 runs to 14 residues. CDR3 in amino acids: CASSQGTYSYEQYF. In nucleotides, the CDR3 is TGTGCCAGCAGCCAGGGCACATACTCCTACGAGCAGTACTTC.

The chain carries TRBV19 and TRBJ1-5, with D hard to call. Trimming took 10 bases from V and 4 from J, leaving 14 bases between them. Looked up from germline, CDR1 is LNHDA and CDR2 is SQIVND (reference sequence). The CDR3 spans 13 residues. The CDR3 DNA is TGTGCCACTGCGAAAAGGGTGAATCAGCCCCAGCATTTT. This codes for CATAKRVNQPQHF.

With regard to this clonotype: Just one base apart from a much larger clone, this may be a read error. No conserved phenylalanine or tryptophan is present at the end of the CDR3, so a read error is the likely explanation. The V call is TRBV13, the J call TRBJ1-2, with D possibly matching TRBD1 (5 bases). The CDR3 length is 15 residues. Germline-derived CDR1 and CDR2 are PRHDT and FYEKMQ (reference sequence). Trimming stripped 6 bases from V and 4 bases from J, with 18 bases between. The CDR3: CASSLSAGQLYGYTL. CDR3 sequence (DNA): TGTGCCAGCAGTTTATCCGCGGGGCAGCTCTATGGCTACACCTTA.

This clonotype was picked up many times. This chain connects TRBV27 to TRBJ1-1; D might be TRBD1 (5 bases). This CDR3 contains 15 residues. From germline, CDR1 is MNHEY and CDR2 SMNVEV (reference sequence). The germline V and J ends were trimmed by 7 bases and 3 bases, with 18 bases remaining between them. This CDR3 reads CASTLGPTGDTEAFF. The CDR3, as DNA: TGTGCCAGCACTCTAGGACCTACAGGAGACACTGAAGCTTTCTTT.

This clonotype was counted between two and nine times. The J gene is TRBJ2-1, the V gene TRBV5-6, with 8 bases matching TRBD2. Germline V gives CDR1 SGHDT, CDR2 YYEEEE. Unmatched junction bases numbered 3, after V lost 3 bases and J lost 4 bases. There are 14 residues in the CDR3. CDR3 coding DNA: TGTGCCAGCAGCTCGGTAGCGGGGTACAATGAGCAGTTCTTC. Protein: CASSSVAGYNEQFF.

This clonotype was detected ten times or more. The gene calls are TRBV7-8 and TRBJ2-1, with a tentative D call TRBD2 (6 bases). V was clipped by 2 bases and J by 8 bases, with 13 bases between them. CDR3 length equals 14 residues. CDR1 is SGHVS and CDR2 is FQNEAQ in the germline V gene. As DNA, the CDR3 is TGTGCCAGCAGCTTACTAGCGTGGGGTGATGAGCAGTTCTTC. Translation: CASSLLAWGDEQFF.

This clonotype was recorded a few times. The chain has TRBV29-1 and TRBJ2-3; D is possibly TRBD1 (5 bases). CDR1 and CDR2 from the germline V gene are SQVTM and ANQGSEA. V shed 2 bases and J shed 5 bases, with 8 bases lying between them. The CDR3 contains 12 residues. DNA for the CDR3: TGCAGCGTTGAACCGGACAAAGATACGCAGTATTTT. Amino acids: CSVEPDKDTQYF.

This clonotype has at least ten counts. The rearrangement joins TRBV6-2 or TRBV6-3 to TRBJ1-2, with D perhaps matching TRBD1 (5 bases). This CDR3 comprises 13 residues. V lost 2 bases, J lost 7 bases, and 11 bases lay in between. Germline assignment: CDR1 MNHEY and CDR2 SVGEGT. CDR3 bases: TGTGCCAGCAGTTACGGTTCGGACATTGGCTACACCTTC. Translating gives CASSYGSDIGYTF.

This clonotype was observed many times. The chain carries TRBV5-1 and TRBJ1-4, with 7 bases aligning to TRBD1. Trimming cost V 4 bases and J 4 bases; bases outside gene matches: 7. CDR1 is SGHRS and CDR2 is YFSETQ in the germline V gene. The CDR3 runs to 15 residues. CDR3 bases: TGCGCCAGCAGCACCGGGACAGACAATAATGAAAAACTGTTTTTT. It is translated as CASSTGTDNNEKLFF.

This clonotype was counted at least ten times. Written as DNA, the CDR3 is TGTGCCAGCAGCCGCTCGACAGGGGTGGAGACCCAGTACTTC. Protein sequence: CASSRSTGVETQYF. J is TRBJ2-5 and V is TRBV11-2; 8 bases line up with TRBD1. V was pared by 5 bases and J by 5 bases, with 7 bases of the junction left unmatched. Per the germline V gene, CDR1 is SGHAT and CDR2 is FQNNGV. This CDR3 contains 14 residues. Using reference TRBV11-2 and TRBJ2-5 for the parts outside the CDR3, the full variable domain is EAGVAQSPRYKIIEKRQSVAFWCNPISGHATLYWYQQILGQGPKLLIQFQNNGVVDDSQLPKDRFSAERLKGVDSTLKIQPAKLEDSAVYLCASSRSTGVETQYFGPGTRLLVL.

The rearrangement uses TRBV6-1 and TRBJ2-4, with a possible D match to TRBD2 (5 bases). Per the germline V gene, CDR1 is MNHNS and CDR2 is SASEGT. The CDR3 consists of 18 residues. Trimming pared 8 bases from V and 0 bases from J, leaving 23 bases between. CDR3 in amino acids: CASHPPGISGRAKNIQYF. In DNA, the CDR3 is TGTGCCAGCCATCCCCCGGGGATTAGTGGAAGAGCCAAAAACATTCAGTACTTC.

This clonotype came up once. A much bigger clone sits one base away, suggesting this may be a read error. The chain couples TRBV6-2 or TRBV6-3 to TRBJ1-5; D gene uncertain. CDR3 size: 15 residues. Germline lookup yields CDR1 MNHEY and CDR2 SVGEGT. With 3 bases removed from V and 5 bases from J, the gap between germline ends came to 14 bases. The DNA for the CDR3 is TGTGCCAGCAGTTATGGACTGCAGGTCGATCAGCCCCAGCATTTT. Translation: CASSYGLQVDQPQHF.